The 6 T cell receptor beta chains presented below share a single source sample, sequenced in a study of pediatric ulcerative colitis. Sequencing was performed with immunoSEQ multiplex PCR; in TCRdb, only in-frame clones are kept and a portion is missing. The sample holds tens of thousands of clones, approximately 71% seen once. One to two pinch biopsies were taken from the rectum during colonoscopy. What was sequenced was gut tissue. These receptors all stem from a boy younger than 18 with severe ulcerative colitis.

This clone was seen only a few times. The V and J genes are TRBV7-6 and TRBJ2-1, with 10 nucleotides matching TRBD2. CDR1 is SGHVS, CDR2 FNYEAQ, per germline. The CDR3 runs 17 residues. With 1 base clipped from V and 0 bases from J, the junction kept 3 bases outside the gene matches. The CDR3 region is CASSLVASGSSYNEQFF. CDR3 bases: TGTGCCAGCAGCTTAGTAGCTAGCGGGAGCTCCTACAATGAGCAGTTCTTC.

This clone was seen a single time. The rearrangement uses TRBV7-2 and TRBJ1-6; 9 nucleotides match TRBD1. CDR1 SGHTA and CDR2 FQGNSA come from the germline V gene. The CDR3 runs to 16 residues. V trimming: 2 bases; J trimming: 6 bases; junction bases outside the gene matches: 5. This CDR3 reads CASSLTPDRGNSPLHF. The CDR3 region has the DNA TGTGCCAGCAGCTTAACACCGGACAGGGGTAATTCACCCCTCCACTTT. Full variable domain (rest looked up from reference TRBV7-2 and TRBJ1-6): GAGVSQSPSNKVTEKGKDVELRCDPISGHTALYWYRQSLGQGLEFLIYFQGNSAPDKSGLPSDRFSAERTGGSVSTLTIQRTQQEDSAVYLCASSLTPDRGNSPLHFGNGTRLTVT.

In DNA form, the CDR3 reads TGTGCCAGTAGTGTGACAGGAACTGGAAACACCATATATTTT. Its protein product is CASSVTGTGNTIYF. The V and J genes are TRBV19 and TRBJ1-3; D may be TRBD1 (6 bases). CDR3 size: 14 residues. Per the germline V gene, CDR1 is LNHDA and CDR2 is SQIVND (reference sequence). The ends were cut back, 5 bases at V and 2 bases at J, with 10 bases in the middle.

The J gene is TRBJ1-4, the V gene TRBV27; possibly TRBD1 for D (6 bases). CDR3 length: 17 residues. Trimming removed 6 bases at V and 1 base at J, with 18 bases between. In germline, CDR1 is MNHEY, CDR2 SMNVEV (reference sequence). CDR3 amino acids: CASSMSGALRTNEKLFF. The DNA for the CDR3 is TGTGCCAGCAGCATGTCAGGGGCGCTCAGAACTAATGAAAAACTGTTTTTT.

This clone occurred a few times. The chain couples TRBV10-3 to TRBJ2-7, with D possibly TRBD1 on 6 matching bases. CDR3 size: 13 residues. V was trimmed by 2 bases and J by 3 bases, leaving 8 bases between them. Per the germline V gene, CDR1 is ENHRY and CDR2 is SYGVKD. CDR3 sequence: CAISEGRGYEQYF. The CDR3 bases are TGTGCCATCAGTGAGGGCAGGGGCTACGAGCAGTACTTC.

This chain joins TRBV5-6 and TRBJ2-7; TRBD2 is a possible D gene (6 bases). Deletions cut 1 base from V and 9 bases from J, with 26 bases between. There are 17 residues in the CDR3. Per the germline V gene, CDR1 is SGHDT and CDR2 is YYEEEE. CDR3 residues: CASSLRSTGAGPFLQYF. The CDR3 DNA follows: TGTGCCAGCAGCTTGCGGTCTACCGGGGCGGGACCGTTTCTGCAGTACTTC.